This T cell receptor beta chain derives from a study of T cells in Graves' hyperthyroidism and ophthalmopathy. Notes on the study in general: Stable hyperthyroidism was separated from ophthalmopathy by a model based on 13 V-J features.

The definition of stable Graves' hyperthyroidism was no ophthalmopathy progression within 18 months. Exclusion criteria comprised uncontrolled infection, other autoimmune disease, pregnancy or lactation. Isolation of PBMCs was performed on around 9.7 ml fresh peripheral blood. Amplified regions were TCR beta CDR3 sequences from RNA transcripts. First-round RT-PCR with HTBI primers amplified the TCR CDR3 region. TCRdb reprocessed the multiplex PCR reads via MiXCR and lists one record per CDR3 protein. The data contain about 560,000 distinct CDR3 sequences, approximately 15% of them singletons. The CDR3 runs to 12 residues. Germline V gene lookup returns CDR1 DFQATT and CDR2 SNEGSKA (reference sequence). V lost 3 bases to trimming and J lost 9 bases, with 12 bases between them. This clonotype was seen at least ten times. As yet, its antigen is unknown.

The chain carries TRBV20-1 and TRBJ2-1; D uncertain. This TCR was recovered from a woman aged 18-29 years with Graves' hyperthyroidism. The sample consisted of blood. The CDR3 reads CSASVKDLEQFF. Written as DNA, the CDR3 is TGCAGTGCTAGCGTGAAAGACCTTGAGCAGTTCTTC.